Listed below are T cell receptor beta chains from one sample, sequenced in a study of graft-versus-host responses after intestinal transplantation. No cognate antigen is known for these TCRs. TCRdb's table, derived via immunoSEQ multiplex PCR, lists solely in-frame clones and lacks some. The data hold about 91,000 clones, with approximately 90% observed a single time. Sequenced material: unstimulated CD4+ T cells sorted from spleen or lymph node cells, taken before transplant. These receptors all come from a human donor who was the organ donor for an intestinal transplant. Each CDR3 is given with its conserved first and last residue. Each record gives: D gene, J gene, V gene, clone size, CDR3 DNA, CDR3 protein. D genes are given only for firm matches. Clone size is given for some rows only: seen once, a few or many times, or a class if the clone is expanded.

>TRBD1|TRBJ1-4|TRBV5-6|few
TGTGCCAGCAGCTTGAAGACAGGGCCTTGGGAAAAACTGTTTTTT
CASSLKTGPWEKLFF
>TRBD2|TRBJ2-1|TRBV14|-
TGTGCCAGCAGCCAAGACCCACCAGCGGGAGGGCCCCACAATGAGCAGTTCTTC
CASSQDPPAGGPHNEQFF
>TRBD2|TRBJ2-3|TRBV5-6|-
TGTGCCAGCAGCGAAATAGCGGGAATGTCAGATACGCAGTATTTT
CASSEIAGMSDTQYF
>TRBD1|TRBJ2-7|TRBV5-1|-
TGCGCCAGCAGCTCGGGACAGTCCCCTTCCTACGAGCAGTACTTC
CASSSGQSPSYEQYF
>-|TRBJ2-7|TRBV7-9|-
TGTGCCAGCAGCCCGGATGGCGGAATCTACGAGCAGTACTTC
CASSPDGGIYEQYF
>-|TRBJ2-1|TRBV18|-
TGTGCCAGCTCACCCGGCCAGGGGTACTACAATGAGCAGTTCTTC
CASSPGQGYYNEQFF
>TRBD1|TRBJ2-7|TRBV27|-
TGTGCCAGCAGTTTTAGGAGAACCGGGACAGGCTCCTACGAGCAGTACTTC
CASSFRRTGTGSYEQYF
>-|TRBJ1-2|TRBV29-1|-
TGCAGCGTATTAGGCGGGGGCAACTATGGCTACACCTTC
CSVLGGGNYGYTF
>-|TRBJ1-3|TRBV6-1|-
TGTGCCAGCCGGTACGGGGTCGGGTCTGGAAACACCATATATTTT
CASRYGVGSGNTIYF
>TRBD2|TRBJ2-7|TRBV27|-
TGTGCCAGCAGTATTAGCGGGGGCCTTATCTACGAGCAGTACTTC
CASSISGGLIYEQYF
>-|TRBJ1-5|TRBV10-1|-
TGCGCCAGCAGTGAGTCGAAGGCAGGGAGGCAGCCCCAGCATTTT
CASSESKAGRQPQHF
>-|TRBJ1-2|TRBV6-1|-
TGTGCCAGCGCGCTGACAGCAAACTATGGCTACACCTTC
CASALTANYGYTF
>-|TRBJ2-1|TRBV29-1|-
TGCAGCCCGTACAGGGGCGGAGGGAGCTCCTACAATGAGCAGTTCTTC
CSPYRGGGSSYNEQFF
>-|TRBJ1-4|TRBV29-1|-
TGCAGCGTTGGTGGGGGGGGAGAAAAACTGTTTTTT
CSVGGGGEKLFF
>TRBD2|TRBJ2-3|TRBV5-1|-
TGCGCCAGCAGCTTGGGACTAGCGGGGTCTACCACAGATACGCAGTATTTT
CASSLGLAGSTTDTQYF
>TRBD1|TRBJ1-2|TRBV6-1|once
TGTGCCAGCAGTGAGGACAGGGGGCCGTTTGGCTACACCTTC
CASSEDRGPFGYTF
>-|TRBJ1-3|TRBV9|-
TGTGCCAGCACCCGGGGAAGCTCTGGAAACACCATATATTTT
CASTRGSSGNTIYF
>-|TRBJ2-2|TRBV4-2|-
TGTGCCAGCAGCCCAAGAGCCGGGACAAAGAACACCGGGGAGCTGTTTTTT
CASSPRAGTKNTGELFF
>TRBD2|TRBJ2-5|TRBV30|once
TGTGCCTGGTTAGCGGGGGGGCAAGAGACCCAGTACTTC
CAWLAGGQETQYF
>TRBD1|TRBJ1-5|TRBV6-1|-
TGTGCCAGCAGCGGACAGGGTCTTGGGTATCAGCCCCAGCATTTT
CASSGQGLGYQPQHF
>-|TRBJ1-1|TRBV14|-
TGTGCCAGCAGCAGGTATGGAGAGGGCACTGAAGCTTTCTTT
CASSRYGEGTEAFF
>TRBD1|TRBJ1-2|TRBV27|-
TGTGCCAGCAGACAGACTCCCCGACAGGGGGCGTCGTACTATGGCTATACCTTC
CASRQTPRQGASYYGYTF
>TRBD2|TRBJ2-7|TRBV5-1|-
TGCGCCAGCAGCGTGACTAGCGGGGGGCCCTGGGAGCAGTACTTC
CASSVTSGGPWEQYF
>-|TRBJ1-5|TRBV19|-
TGTGCCAGTAGTAGTGAGTCAGGTGGTCCCCAGCATTTT
CASSSESGGPQHF
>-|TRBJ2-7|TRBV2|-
TGTGCCAGCAGTGAAGCGCGGGGGCTAATTCTCTACGAGCAGTACTTC
CASSEARGLILYEQYF
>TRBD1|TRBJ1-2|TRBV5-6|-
TGTGCCAGCATCGACCCCCGGGACAGGGGGCCCTATGGCTACACCTTC
CASIDPRDRGPYGYTF
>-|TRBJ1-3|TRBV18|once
TGTGCCAGCTCACCACGCGACGCGGGGGGAGGAAACACCATATATTTT
CASSPRDAGGGNTIYF
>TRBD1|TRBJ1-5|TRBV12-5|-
TGTGCTAGTGCCTCGGGACAGGGAGGCAATCAGCCCCAGCATTTT
CASASGQGGNQPQHF
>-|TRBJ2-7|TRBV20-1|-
TGCAGTGCTAGAGCAGGTTACGAGCAGTACTTC
CSARAGYEQYF
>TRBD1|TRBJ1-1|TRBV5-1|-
TGCGCCAGCAGAACGGGACAGGGATGGAGTGGCACTGAAGCTTTCTTT
CASRTGQGWSGTEAFF
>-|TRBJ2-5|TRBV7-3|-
TGTGCCAGCAGCTTAGGGCTGCAAGAGACCCAGTACTTC
CASSLGLQETQYF
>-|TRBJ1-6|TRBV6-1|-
TGTGCCGGGTGGGGGGATTATAATTCACCCCTCCACTTT
CAGWGDYNSPLHF
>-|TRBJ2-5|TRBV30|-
TGTGCCTGGAGTGTAAAAGCGGGAGAGACCCAGTACTTC
CAWSVKAGETQYF
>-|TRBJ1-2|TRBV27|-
TGTGCCAGCAGTTTAGGGGGGTGTATTGGCTACACCTTC
CASSLGGCIGYTF
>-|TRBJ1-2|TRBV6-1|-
TGTGCCAGCAGTAACCCTACAGGGTTTGGCTACACCTTC
CASSNPTGFGYTF
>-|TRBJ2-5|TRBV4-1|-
TGCGCCAGCAGCCTGACAGAGCTCCAAGAGACCCAGTACTTC
CASSLTELQETQYF
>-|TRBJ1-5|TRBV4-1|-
TGCGCCAGCAGCCAAGATCGCCAGGGAAATCAGCCCCAGCATTTT
CASSQDRQGNQPQHF
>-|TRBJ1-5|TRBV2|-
TGTGCCAGCAGTGACGGCAGGGGAGAACAGCCCCAGCATTTT
CASSDGRGEQPQHF
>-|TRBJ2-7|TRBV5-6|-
TGTGCCGGTAATTGGGACTTCAACTACGAGCAGTACTTC
CAGNWDFNYEQYF
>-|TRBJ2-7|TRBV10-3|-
TGTGCCACCCAAATACAGGGTTCTAACTACGAGCAGTACTTC
CATQIQGSNYEQYF
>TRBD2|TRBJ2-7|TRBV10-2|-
TGCGCCGCCCTGACTAGCGGGATTTGGTACTCACCTTCCTACGAGCAGTACTTC
CAALTSGIWYSPSYEQYF
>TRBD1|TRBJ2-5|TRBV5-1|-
TGCGCCAGCAGCTTGGAGTGGACAGGGGGAGGAGAGACCCAGTACTTC
CASSLEWTGGGETQYF
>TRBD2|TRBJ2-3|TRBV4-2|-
TGTGCCAGCAGCCAAGATAGGTCCTTAAAAAGCGGGGCAGATACGCAGTATTTT
CASSQDRSLKSGADTQYF
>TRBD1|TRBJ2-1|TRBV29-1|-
TGCAGCGTCTTGGGGACAGCCAACTCCTACAATGAGCAGTTCTTC
CSVLGTANSYNEQFF
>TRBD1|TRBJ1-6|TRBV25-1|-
TGTGCCAGCAGTCCCTTAGGGGGGGACAGGGGAAATTCACCCCTCCACTTT
CASSPLGGDRGNSPLHF
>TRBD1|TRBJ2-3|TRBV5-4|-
TGTGCCAGCAGCTTGGTAGGGACAGCGGCAGATACGCAGTATTTT
CASSLVGTAADTQYF
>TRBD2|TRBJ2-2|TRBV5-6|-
TGTGCCAGCAGCTTCCTTTCAGGACTAGCGGGGGAACTGGAAGGGGAGCTGTTTTTT
CASSFLSGLAGELEGELFF
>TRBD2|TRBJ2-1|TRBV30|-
TGTGCCTGGACCGGGACTAGCTTTGATGAGCAGTTCTTC
CAWTGTSFDEQFF
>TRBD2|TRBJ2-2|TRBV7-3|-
TGTGCCAGCAGAGGGCTAGCGGAAGCCGGGGAGCTGTTTTTT
CASRGLAEAGELFF
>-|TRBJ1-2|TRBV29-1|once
TGCAGCGCCAAACAGGATTCCTATGGCTACACCTTC
CSAKQDSYGYTF
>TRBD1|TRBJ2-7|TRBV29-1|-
TGCAGCGTTGGGGGACAGTACGAGCAGTACTTC
CSVGGQYEQYF
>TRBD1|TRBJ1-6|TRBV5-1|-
TGCGCCAGCGAGAGAGGGGACAGGGCCCCTAATTCACCCCTCCACTTT
CASERGDRAPNSPLHF
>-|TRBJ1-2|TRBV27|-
TGTGCCAGCAGTTCACACCGGGGAGGGTTGGGTAACTATGGCTACACCTTC
CASSSHRGGLGNYGYTF
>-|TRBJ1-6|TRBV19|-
TGTGCCAGTAGTATCTCTATTATGAGCTCCTATAATTCACCCCTCCACTTT
CASSISIMSSYNSPLHF
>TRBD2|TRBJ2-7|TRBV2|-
TGTGCCAGCACAGTGGGAGGGACGTGGGGTATACGGGAGCAGTACTTC
CASTVGGTWGIREQYF